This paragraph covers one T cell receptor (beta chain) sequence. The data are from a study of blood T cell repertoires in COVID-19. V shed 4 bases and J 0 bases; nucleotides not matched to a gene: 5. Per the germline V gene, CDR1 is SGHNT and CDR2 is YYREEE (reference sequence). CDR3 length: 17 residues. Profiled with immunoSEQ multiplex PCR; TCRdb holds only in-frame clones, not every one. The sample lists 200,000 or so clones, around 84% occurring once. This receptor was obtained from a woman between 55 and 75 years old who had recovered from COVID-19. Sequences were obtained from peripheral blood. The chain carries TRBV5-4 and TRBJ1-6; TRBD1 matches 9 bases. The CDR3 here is CASSTGTGSSYNSPLHF. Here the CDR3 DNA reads TGTGCCAGCAGCACGGGGACAGGGAGCTCCTATAATTCACCCCTCCACTTT.